This T cell receptor beta chain was documented in a study of identical twins. With 0 bases removed from V and 6 bases from J, the gap between germline ends came to 15 bases. The CDR3 consists of 16 residues. Germline V gene sequence: CDR1 LGHDT, CDR2 YNNKEL (reference sequence). Study-wide points: High-abundance cord blood beta clonotypes had fewer insertions; memory repertoires showed none.

The table lists this clonotype with many counts. Its antigen is still unknown. Template switching, a step in the protocol, added a universal primer site, and cDNA carried unique molecular identifiers. MiXCR was run by TCRdb on the 5' RACE reads, yielding one entry per CDR3 protein. The table has under 250,000 distinct CDR3 sequences, more than 6.5% seen once. This sample also belongs to another study, concerning yellow fever vaccine responses in identical twins.

The rearrangement links TRBV3-1 to TRBJ2-1; no clear D gene. Sequencing input: memory (CD45RO+) T cells sorted from blood. This clonotype originated in a woman aged 18-30 years in good health. The CDR3 region is CASSQESAHRPNEQFF. In DNA, the CDR3 is TGTGCCAGCAGCCAAGAATCGGCCCATCGGCCCAATGAGCAGTTCTTC.